The subject of this entry is one T cell receptor beta chain. The CDR3 extends over 14 amino acids. Losses at the gene ends were 3 bases for V and 5 bases for J; bases not matched to a gene: 7. Germline V gene data show CDR1 as MNHNS and CDR2 as SASEGT. The data belong to a study of blood T cell repertoires in COVID-19. Profiling relied on immunoSEQ multiplex PCR, and the TCRdb table lists in-frame clones only, not all of them. The data hold about 120,000 clones, with 75% to 90% observed a single time. The chain couples TRBV6-1 to TRBJ2-7; TRBD2 agrees at 7 bases. The sequence derives from a man in his 70s with active or convalescent COVID-19. The sequenced sample consisted of peripheral blood. The CDR3 region is CASSELGGSDEQYF. CDR3 coding DNA: TGTGCCAGCAGTGAGTTGGGCGGGAGTGACGAGCAGTACTTC.